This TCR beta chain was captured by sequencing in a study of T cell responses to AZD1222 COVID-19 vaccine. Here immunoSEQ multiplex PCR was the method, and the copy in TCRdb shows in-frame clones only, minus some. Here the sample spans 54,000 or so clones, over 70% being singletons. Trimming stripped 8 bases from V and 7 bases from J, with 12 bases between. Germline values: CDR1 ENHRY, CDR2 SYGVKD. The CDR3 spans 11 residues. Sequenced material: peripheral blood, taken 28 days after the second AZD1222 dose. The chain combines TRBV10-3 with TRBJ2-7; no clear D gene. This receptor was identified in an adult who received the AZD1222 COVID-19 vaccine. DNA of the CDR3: TGTGCCATCGGGTACCTTGGGGAGCAGTACTTC. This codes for CAIGYLGEQYF.